This T cell receptor (beta chain) was sequenced for a study of blood T cell repertoires in COVID-19 (TCRdb year 2020). For the study in its entirety: Samples from collaborators originated in the United States, Italy and Spain and spanned both the acute and convalescent phases of COVID-19. The prospective study material was composed of cDNA or gDNA derived from T cells, B-cell-depleted T cells, or PBMCs. Deeply sampled blood TCRbeta repertoires from subjects exposed to, actively infected with, or recovered from COVID-19 were included in the dataset. The repertoires were made available in a free public database intended to serve as a resource for research on the immune response to SARS-CoV-2. Samples were obtained from the ongoing ImmuneRACE study (first 160 participants) and from some 1,300 subjects provided by 6 global collaborators. Sample metadata almost always included a de-identified subject ID, COVID-19 status, age in years and sex. Where available, HLA class I and class II types were obtained from metadata supplied by the sample provider rather than from assay-based typing.

In regard to this clone: Its antigen remains unidentified. No base-level quality is on record; no much larger clone is a single base apart.

Overall study outcomes, separate from this receptor: Clinical and demographic metadata were provided uncurated, with the amount varying by source and participant.

CDR1 and CDR2 (MNHEY, SMNVEV) derive from the germline V gene (reference sequence). Spanning cysteine to phenylalanine, the CDR3 consists of 13 amino acids. Of all the DNA, just the CDR3 is kept, 39 bases in frame from base 1. V lost 9 bases and J lost 10 bases, and the count of bases not matched to a germline gene is 5. One collaborating source in Seattle enrolled patients during active infection and followed them longitudinally through the course of disease. Each collaborating institution followed its own protocols to collect whole blood in K2EDTA tubes. Collaborator samples were shipped for TCRbeta analysis as frozen whole blood, isolated PBMCs, or DNA extracted from either sample type. TCRbeta CDR3 regions were amplified from genomic DNA using the immunoSEQ Assay, a bias-controlled multiplex PCR. The published analysis was carried out like this. Nucleated cell counts per sample were estimated from amplification of reference gene primers within the assay. To quantify the absolute abundance of each unique TCRbeta CDR3 rearrangement, sequence reads were collapsed and filtered. For each sample, productive Simpson clonality was calculated by taking the square root of Simpson's diversity index across productive rearrangements. Imported from immuneACCESS, the table was reduced by TCRdb to in-frame sequences with V and J called. These copies leave out some clones; in studies compared against another copy, an unresolved V gene accounts for under half, and the cause of the remainder is not known. That table is the source of V, J and clone size, and D and trimming were worked out from the DNA. A total of 12,000 or so clones appear in this sample, just over 70% of them only once. Roughly 6.7% of the sample is held by the ten biggest clonotypes.

The sequence joins TRBV27 to TRBJ1-6, with 11 bases aligning to TRBD1. The TCR sequence derives from a man aged 55-75 years with COVID-19, enrolled during active disease. The sequencing sample was made of peripheral blood. This receptor carries the CDR3 CASGQGAGSPLHF. The base sequence is TGTGCCAGTGGACAGGGGGCTGGGTCACCCCTCCACTTT.